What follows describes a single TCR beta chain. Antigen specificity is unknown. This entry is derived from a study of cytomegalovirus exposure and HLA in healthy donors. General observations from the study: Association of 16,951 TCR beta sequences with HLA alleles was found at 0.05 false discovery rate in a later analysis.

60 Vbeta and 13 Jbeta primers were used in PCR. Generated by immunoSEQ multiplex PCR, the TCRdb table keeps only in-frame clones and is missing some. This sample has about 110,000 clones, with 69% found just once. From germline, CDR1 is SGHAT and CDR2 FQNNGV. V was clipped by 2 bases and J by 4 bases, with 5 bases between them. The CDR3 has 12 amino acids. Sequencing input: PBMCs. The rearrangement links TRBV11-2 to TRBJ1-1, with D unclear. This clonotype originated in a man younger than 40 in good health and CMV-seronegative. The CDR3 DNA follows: TGTGCCAGCAGCTTATTGAGCACTGAAGCTTTCTTT. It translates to CASSLLSTEAFF. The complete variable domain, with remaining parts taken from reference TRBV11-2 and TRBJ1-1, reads EAGVAQSPRYKIIEKRQSVAFWCNPISGHATLYWYQQILGQGPKLLIQFQNNGVVDDSQLPKDRFSAERLKGVDSTLKIQPAKLEDSAVYLCASSLLSTEAFFGQGTRLTVV.